This TCR beta chain was obtained from a study of blood T cells in healthy people across ages. Germline CDR1 is SGHRS and CDR2 is YFSETQ. V was clipped by 4 bases and J by 3 bases; unmatched bases: 11. This CDR3 spans 17 amino acids. Together with a sample-barcoded 5' primer, a J-beta primer mix was included in a second PCR lasting roughly 6 to 12 cycles. MiXCR was run by TCRdb on the 5' RACE reads, yielding one entry per CDR3 protein. The profile shows fewer than 2,000,000 distinct CDR3 sequences, about two fifths of them singletons. This clonotype was counted a few times. V gene TRBV5-1 combines with J gene TRBJ1-4; 8 nucleotides match TRBD1. Sequencing was done on a sample of blood. The source is a human donor in good health. DNA for the CDR3: TGCGCCAGCAGCGCACTTCCACAGGGACAGGCTAATGAAAAACTGTTTTTT. Translating it yields CASSALPQGQANEKLFF.